This T cell receptor (beta chain) was sequenced for a study of CD8 T cells in ankylosing spondylitis. CDR1 and CDR2 from the germline V gene are SGHRS and YFSETQ. The V and J ends lost 0 bases and 2 bases respectively, with 8 bases between them. The CDR3 covers 14 residues. By share of the sample, this clonotype is medium-sized. One entry per CDR3 protein results from TCRdb running MiXCR on the 5' RACE reads. The sample shows tens of thousands of distinct CDR3 sequences, around 6.4% of them seen only once. The sequence derives from a male donor with ankylosing spondylitis. Sequenced: synovial fluid, either unsorted or a sorted T cell fraction (not recorded which). The chain uses TRBV5-1 and TRBJ1-1, with D hard to call. The CDR3 DNA follows: TGCGCCAGCAGCTTGGTCGAAGCTAACACTGAAGCTTTCTTT. Translating it yields CASSLVEANTEAFF.